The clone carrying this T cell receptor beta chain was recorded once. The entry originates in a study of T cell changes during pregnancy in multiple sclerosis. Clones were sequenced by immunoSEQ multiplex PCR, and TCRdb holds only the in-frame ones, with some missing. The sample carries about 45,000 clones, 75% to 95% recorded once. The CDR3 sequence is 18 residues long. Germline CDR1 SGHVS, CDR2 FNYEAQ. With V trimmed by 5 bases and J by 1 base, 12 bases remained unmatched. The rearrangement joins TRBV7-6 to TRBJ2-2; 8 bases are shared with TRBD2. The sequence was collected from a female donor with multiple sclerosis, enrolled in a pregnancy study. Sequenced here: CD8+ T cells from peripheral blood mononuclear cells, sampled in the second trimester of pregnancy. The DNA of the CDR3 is TGTGCCAGCAGCCAGTTTGGACCAAGCGGGGGGAACACCGGGGAGCTGTTTTTT. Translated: CASSQFGPSGGNTGELFF.